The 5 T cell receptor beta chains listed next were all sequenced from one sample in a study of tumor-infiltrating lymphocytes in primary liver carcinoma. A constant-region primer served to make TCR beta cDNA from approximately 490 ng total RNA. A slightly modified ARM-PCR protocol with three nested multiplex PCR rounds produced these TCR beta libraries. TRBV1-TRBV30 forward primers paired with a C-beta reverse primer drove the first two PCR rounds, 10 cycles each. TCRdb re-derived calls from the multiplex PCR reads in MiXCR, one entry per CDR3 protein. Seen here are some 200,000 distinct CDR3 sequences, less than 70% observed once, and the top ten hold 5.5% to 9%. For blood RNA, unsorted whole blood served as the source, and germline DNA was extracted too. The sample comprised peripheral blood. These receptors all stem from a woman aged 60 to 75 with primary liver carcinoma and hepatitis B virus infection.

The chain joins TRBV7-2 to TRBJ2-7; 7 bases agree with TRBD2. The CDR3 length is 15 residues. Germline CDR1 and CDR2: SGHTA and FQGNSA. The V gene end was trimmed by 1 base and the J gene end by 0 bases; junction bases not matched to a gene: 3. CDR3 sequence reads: CASSLDGGSSYEQYF. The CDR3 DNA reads TGTGCCAGCAGCTTAGACGGGGGGAGCTCCTACGAGCAGTACTTC.

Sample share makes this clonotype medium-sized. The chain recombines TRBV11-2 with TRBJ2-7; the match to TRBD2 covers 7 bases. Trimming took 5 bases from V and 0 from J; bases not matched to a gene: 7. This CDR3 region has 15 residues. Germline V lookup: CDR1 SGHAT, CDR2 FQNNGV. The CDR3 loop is CASSPEGGDSYEQYF. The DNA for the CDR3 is TGTGCCAGCAGCCCAGAGGGAGGGGACTCCTACGAGCAGTACTTC.

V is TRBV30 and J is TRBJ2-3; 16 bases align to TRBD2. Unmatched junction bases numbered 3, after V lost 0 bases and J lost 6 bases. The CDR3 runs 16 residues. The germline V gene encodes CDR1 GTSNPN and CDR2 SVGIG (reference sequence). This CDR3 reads CAWSVGLAGGVDTQYF. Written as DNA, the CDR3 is TGTGCCTGGAGTGTGGGACTAGCGGGAGGGGTGGATACGCAGTATTTT.

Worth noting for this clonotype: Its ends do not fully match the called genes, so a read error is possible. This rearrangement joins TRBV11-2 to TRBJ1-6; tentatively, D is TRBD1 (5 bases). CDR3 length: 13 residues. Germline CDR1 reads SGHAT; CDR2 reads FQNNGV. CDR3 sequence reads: CTSSLGGDSALHF. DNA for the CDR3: TGTACCAGCAGCTTAGGAGGGGATTCAGCCCTCCACTTT.

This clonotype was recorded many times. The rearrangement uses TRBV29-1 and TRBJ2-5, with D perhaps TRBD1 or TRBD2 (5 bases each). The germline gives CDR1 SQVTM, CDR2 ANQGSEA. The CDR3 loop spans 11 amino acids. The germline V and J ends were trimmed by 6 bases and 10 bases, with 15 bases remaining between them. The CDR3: CSVTAGRDQYF. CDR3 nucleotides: TGCAGCGTCACGGCAGGGAGAGACCAGTACTTC.